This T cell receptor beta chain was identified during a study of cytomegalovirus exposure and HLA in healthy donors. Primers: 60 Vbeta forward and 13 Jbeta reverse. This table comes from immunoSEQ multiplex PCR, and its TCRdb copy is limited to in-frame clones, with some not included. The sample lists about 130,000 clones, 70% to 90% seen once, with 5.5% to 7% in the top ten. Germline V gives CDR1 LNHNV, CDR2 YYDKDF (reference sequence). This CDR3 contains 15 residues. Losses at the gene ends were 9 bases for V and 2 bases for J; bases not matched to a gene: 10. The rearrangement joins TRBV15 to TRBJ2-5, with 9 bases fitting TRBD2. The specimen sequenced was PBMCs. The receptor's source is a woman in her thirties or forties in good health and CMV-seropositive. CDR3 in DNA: TGTGCCACGGGGGGTCCAGCGGGGGGACAAGAGACCCAGTACTTC. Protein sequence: CATGGPAGGQETQYF.